This T cell receptor beta chain originates from a study of CD8+CD57+ T cells in acquired aplastic anemia. Study-level background: Mean DNA quantity obtained from sorted CD4+ and CD8+ cells was 3 to 3.5 ug. General study findings and limits: Levels of CD8+ Simpson's diversity were not significantly distinct in patients versus controls. Between patients and controls, some 31 CD8+ CDR3 sequences were found in common.

It was genomic DNA that served as the template for profiling TCR beta VDJ and CDR3. TCRdb re-called the reads with MiXCR, one entry per CDR3 protein. Of some 160,000 distinct CDR3 sequences listed, 40% to 50% were seen once; the top ten hold 25% to 35%. Only patients with CD8+CD57+ cell expansion on flow cytometry were chosen for sequencing. Sampling of blood occurred while the patients had still received no therapy. Germline V lookup: CDR1 SGHTA, CDR2 FQGNSA. J was trimmed by 4 bases and V by 1 base; bases with no gene match: 0. The CDR3 length is 14 residues. This clonotype came up a few times. Its antigen is currently unknown.

The sequence derives from a human donor with aplastic anemia. Sequencing used sorted CD4+, CD8+, or CD8+CD57+ T cells (not recorded which) from PBMCs. The chain carries TRBV7-2 and TRBJ2-7; 11 bases match TRBD2. The CDR3 DNA reads as TGTGCCAGCAGCTTAGTAGCGGGAGGGTACGAGCAGTACTTC. It yields the protein CASSLVAGGYEQYF.